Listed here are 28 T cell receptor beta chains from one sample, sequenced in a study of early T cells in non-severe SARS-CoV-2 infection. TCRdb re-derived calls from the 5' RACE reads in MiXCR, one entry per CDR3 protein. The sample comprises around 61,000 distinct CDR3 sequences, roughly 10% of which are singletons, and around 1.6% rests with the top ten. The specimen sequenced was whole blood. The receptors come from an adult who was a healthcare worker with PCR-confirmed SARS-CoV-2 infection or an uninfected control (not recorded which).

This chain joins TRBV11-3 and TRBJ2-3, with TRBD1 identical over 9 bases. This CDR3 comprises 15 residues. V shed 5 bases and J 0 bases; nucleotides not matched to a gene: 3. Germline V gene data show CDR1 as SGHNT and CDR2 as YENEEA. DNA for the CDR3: TGTGCCAGCAGCAAAGGACAGGGGAGCACAGATACGCAGTATTTT. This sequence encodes CASSKGQGSTDTQYF.

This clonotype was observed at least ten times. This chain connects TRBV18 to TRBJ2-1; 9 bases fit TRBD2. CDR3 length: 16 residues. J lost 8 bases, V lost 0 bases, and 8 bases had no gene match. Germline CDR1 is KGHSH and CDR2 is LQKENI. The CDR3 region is CASSPPAGGPIDEQFF. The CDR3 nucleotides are TGTGCCAGCTCACCACCGGCGGGGGGGCCTATCGATGAGCAGTTCTTC.

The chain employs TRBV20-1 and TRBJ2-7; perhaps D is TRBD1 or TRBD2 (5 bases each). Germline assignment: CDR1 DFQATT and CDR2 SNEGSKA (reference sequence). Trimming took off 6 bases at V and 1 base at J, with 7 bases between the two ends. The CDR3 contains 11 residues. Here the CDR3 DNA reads TGCAGTGCGGGGGAATCCTACGAGCAGTACTTC. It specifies CSAGESYEQYF.

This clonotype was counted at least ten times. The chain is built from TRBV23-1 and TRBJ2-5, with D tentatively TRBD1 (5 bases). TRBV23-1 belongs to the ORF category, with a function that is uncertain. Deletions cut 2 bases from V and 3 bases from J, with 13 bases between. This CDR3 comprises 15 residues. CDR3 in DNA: TGCGCCAGCAGTCAAGCGACAGAACCAAAAGAGACCCAGTACTTC. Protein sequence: CASSQATEPKETQYF.

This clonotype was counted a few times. CDR3 protein: CASSQEVGTQYF. CDR3 DNA: TGTGCCAGCAGTCAGGAGGTCGGGACCCAGTACTTC. This chain uses TRBV28 with TRBJ2-5, with TRBD2 as a possible D gene (5 bases). Trimming removed 5 bases from V and 7 bases from J, with 11 bases in between. CDR3 length: 12 amino acids. Germline values: CDR1 MDHEN, CDR2 SYDVKM.

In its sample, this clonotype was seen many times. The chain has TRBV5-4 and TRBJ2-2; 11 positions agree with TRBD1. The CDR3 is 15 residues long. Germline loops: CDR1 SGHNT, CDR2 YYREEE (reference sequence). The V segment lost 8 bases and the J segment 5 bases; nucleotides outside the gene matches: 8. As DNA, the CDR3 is TGTGCCAGTACCCCGGGACAGGGGGTAACCGGGGAGCTGTTTTTT. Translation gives CASTPGQGVTGELFF.

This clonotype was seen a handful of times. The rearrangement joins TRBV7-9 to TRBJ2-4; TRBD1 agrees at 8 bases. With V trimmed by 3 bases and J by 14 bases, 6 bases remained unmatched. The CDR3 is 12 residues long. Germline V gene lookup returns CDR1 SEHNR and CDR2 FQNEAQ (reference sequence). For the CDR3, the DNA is TGTGCCAGCAGCTTCAGTGCGGACAGGGAGTACTTC. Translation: CASSFSADREYF.

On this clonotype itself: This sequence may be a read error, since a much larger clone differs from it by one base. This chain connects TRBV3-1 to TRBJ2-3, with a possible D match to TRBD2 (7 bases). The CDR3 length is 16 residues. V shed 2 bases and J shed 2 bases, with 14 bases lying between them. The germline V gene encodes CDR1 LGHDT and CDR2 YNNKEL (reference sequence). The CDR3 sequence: CASSQIAGGHTDTQYF. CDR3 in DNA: TGTGCCAGCAGCCAAATAGCCGGGGGGCACACAGATACGCAGTATTTT.

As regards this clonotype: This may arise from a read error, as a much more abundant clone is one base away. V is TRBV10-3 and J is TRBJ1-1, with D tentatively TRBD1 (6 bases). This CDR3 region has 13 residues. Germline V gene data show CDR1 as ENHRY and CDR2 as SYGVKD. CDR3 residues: CAIRESQGAEAFF. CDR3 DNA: TGTGCCATCAGAGAGTCACAGGGTGCCGAAGCTTTCTTT.

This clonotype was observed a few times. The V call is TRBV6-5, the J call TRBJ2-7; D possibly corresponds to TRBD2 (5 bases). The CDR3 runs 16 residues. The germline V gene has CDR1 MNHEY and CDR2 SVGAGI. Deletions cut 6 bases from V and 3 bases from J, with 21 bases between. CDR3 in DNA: TGTGCCAGCAGCACCTACACCGGAGGCAGGAACTACGAGCAGTACTTC. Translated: CASSTYTGGRNYEQYF.

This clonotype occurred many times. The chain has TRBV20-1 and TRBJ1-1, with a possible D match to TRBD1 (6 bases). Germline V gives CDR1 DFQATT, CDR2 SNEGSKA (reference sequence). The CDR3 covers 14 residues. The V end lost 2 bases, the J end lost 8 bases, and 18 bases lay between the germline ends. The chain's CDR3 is CSARPDSRDYEAFF. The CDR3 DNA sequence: TGCAGTGCTAGACCGGACAGTCGGGACTACGAAGCTTTCTTT.

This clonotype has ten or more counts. CDR3 DNA sequence: TGCAGCGTCCAGTGGAACACTGAAGCTTTCTTT. Translated, it gives CSVQWNTEAFF. This chain links TRBV29-1 with TRBJ1-1; no clear D gene. The length of the CDR3 is 11 residues. The V and J ends lost 6 bases and 1 base respectively, with 6 bases between them. From germline, CDR1 is SQVTM and CDR2 ANQGSEA.

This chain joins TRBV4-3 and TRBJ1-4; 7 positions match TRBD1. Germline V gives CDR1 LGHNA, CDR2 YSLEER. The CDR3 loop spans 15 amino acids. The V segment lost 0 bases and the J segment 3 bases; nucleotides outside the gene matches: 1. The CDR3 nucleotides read TGCGCCAGCAGCCAAGAGACAGGGCCTAATGAAAAACTGTTTTTT. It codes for CASSQETGPNEKLFF.

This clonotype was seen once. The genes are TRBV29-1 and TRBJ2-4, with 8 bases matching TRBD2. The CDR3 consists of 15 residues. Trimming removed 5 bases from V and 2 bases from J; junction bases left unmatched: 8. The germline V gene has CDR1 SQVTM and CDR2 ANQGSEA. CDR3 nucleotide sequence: TGCAGCGTTATACTAATAGCGGGGCCCAAAAACATTCAGTACTTC. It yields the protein CSVILIAGPKNIQYF.

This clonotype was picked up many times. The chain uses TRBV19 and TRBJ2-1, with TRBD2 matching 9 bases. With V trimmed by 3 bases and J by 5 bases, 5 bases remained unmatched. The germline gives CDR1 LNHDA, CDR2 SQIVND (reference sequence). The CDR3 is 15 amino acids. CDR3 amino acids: CASSIGTSRDNEQFF. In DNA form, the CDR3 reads TGTGCCAGTAGTATCGGGACTAGCAGAGACAATGAGCAGTTCTTC.

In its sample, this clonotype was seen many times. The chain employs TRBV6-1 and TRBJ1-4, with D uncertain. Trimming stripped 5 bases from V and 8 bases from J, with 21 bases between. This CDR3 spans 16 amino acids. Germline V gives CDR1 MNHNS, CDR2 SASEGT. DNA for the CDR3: TGTGCCAGCAGTTACTTATCTCCCGGGCAACGGGAAAAACTGTTTTTT. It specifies CASSYLSPGQREKLFF.

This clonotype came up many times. The CDR3 region is CASRPSTGVHGGKWTEAFF. DNA of the CDR3: TGTGCCAGTAGACCCTCAACCGGGGTACACGGAGGGAAGTGGACTGAAGCTTTCTTT. The chain carries TRBV19 and TRBJ1-1; D gene ambiguous. Per the germline V gene, CDR1 is LNHDA and CDR2 is SQIVND (reference sequence). V shed 6 bases and J shed 5 bases, with 31 bases lying between them. This CDR3 spans 19 amino acids.

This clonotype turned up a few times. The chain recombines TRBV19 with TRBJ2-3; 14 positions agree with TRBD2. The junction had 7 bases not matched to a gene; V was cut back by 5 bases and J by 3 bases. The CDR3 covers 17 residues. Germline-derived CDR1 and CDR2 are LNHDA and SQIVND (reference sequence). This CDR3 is CASSLNRLAGGTDTQYF. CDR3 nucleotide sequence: TGTGCCAGTAGTCTTAACCGACTAGCGGGGGGGACAGATACGCAGTATTTT.

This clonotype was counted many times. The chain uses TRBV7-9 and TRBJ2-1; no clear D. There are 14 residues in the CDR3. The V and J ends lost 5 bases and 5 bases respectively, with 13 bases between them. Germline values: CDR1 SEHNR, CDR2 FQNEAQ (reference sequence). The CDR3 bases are TGTGCCAGCAGCAATCCCGACCGAAACAATGAGCAGTTCTTC. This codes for CASSNPDRNNEQFF. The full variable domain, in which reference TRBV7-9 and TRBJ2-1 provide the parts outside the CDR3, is DTGVSQNPRHKITKRGQNVTFRCDPISEHNRLYWYRQTLGQGPEFLTYFQNEAQLEKSRLLSDRFSAERPKGSFSTLEIQRTEQGDSAMYLCASSNPDRNNEQFFGPGTRLTVL.

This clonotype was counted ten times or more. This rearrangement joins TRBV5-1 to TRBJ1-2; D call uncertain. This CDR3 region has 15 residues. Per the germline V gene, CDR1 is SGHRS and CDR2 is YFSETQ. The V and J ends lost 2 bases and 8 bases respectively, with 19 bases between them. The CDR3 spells CASSFSADPAGGYTF. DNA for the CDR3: TGCGCCAGCAGCTTCTCGGCAGACCCGGCAGGAGGCTACACCTTC.

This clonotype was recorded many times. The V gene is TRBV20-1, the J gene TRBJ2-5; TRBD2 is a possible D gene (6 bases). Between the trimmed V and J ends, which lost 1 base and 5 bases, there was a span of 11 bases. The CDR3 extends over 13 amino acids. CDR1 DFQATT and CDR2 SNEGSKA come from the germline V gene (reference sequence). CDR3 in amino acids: CSARGLGGETQYF. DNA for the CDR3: TGCAGTGCTAGAGGACTAGGTGGGGAGACCCAGTACTTC.

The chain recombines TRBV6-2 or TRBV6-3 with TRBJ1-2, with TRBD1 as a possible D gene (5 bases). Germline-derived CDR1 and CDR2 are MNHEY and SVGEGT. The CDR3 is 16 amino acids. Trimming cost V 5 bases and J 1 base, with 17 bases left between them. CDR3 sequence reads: CASSGRNTGRNYGYTF. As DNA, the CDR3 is TGTGCCAGCAGTGGGAGAAATACAGGACGTAACTATGGCTACACCTTC.

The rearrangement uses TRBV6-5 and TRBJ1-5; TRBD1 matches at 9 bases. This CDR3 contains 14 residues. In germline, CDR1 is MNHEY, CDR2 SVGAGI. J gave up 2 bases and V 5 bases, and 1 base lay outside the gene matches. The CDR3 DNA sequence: TGTGCCAGCAGTCGACAGGGGGGCAATCAGCCCCAGCATTTT. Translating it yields CASSRQGGNQPQHF.

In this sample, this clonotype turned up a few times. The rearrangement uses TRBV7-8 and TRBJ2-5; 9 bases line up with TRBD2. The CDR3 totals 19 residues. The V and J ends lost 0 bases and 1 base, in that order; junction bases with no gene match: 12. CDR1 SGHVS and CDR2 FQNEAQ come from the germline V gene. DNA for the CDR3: TGTGCCAGCAGCTTAGCGCTGGGGATTAGCGGGGGTCGCCAAGAGACCCAGTACTTC. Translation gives CASSLALGISGGRQETQYF.

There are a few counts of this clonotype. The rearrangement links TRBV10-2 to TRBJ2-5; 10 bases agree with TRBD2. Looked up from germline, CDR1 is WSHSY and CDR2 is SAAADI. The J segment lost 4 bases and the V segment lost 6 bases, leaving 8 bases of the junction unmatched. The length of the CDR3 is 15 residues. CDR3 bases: TGCGCCAGCAGAGCTAGCGGGGGCTTCGGAGAGACCCAGTACTTC. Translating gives CASRASGGFGETQYF.

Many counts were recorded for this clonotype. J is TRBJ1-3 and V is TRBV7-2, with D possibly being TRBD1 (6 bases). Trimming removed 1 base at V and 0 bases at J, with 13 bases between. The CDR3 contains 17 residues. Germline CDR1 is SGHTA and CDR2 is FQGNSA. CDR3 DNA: TGTGCCAGCAGCTTAGGGGGGGCCAGGAGCTCTGGAAACACCATATATTTT. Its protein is CASSLGGARSSGNTIYF.

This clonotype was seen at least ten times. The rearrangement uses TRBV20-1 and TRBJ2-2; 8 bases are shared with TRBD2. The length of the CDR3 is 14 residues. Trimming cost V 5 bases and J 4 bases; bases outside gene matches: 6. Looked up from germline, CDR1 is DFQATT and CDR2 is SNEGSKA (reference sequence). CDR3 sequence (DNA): TGCAGTGCTGATGGGGGACTAGGCACCGGGGAGCTGTTTTTT. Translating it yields CSADGGLGTGELFF.

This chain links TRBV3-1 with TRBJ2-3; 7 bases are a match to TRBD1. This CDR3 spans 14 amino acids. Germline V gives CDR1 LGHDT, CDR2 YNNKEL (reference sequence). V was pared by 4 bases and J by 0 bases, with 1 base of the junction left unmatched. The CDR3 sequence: CASSRQGSTDTQYF. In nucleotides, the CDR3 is TGTGCCAGCAGCCGACAGGGAAGCACAGATACGCAGTATTTT.